The clone carrying this TCR beta chain was recorded a few times. Antigen specificity is unknown. Treatment indicated: oral pan-JAK inhibitor, 5-10 mg twice daily. This record comes from a study of CD8+ T cells in alopecia areata. Study results and caveats: A great number of expanded lesional clones endured in scalp and blood during tofacitinib. In lesional scalp, particularly from alopecia totalis/universalis, clonality was higher than in normal scalp. Under tofacitinib, fewer expanded CD8+ clones appeared among the top 100 scalp clones.

This CDR3 has 13 residues. With 4 bases removed from V and 1 base from J, the gap between germline ends came to 7 bases. RNA was isolated and reverse transcribed to cDNA, the sequencing template. The assay was immunoSEQ multiplex PCR, and TCRdb's table has in-frame clones only and misses some. The table includes around 290,000 clones, about 62% detected once. The sequencing here drew on CD4+ T cells sorted from blood, taken at week 24, from a patient treated with tofacitinib. This receptor was taken from a human donor with alopecia areata. The V call is TRBV23-1, the J call TRBJ1-1; D is undetermined. TRBV23-1 has ORF status, its function being uncertain. CDR3 sequence (DNA): TGCGCCAGCAGTCCTGTTCGGAACACTGAAGCTTTCTTT. Translating gives CASSPVRNTEAFF.